The 17 T cell receptor beta chains presented below share a single source sample, sequenced in a study of CD8 T cells in ankylosing spondylitis (dated by TCRdb to the late 2010s). Library preparation was by 5' RACE. Sequenced on an Illumina HiSeq 2500. TCRdb reworked the public reads: Q25 trimming with fastp, MiXCR clone assembly, productive beta chains retained. Rows with a matching CDR3 protein are joined into one entry that keeps the most common DNA and genes. In all, the sample holds 150,000 to 200,000 distinct CDR3 sequences, and around a third of those were seen once. About 6% of the sample goes to the ten largest clones. Specimen: synovial fluid, either unsorted or a sorted T cell fraction (not recorded which). The receptors stem from a male donor with ankylosing spondylitis.

This clonotype turned up a few times. The chain combines TRBV12-3 or TRBV12-4 with TRBJ1-2; D is unclear. The CDR3 is made up of 13 amino acids. Trimming pared 6 bases from V and 5 bases from J, leaving 13 bases between. DNA for the CDR3: TGTGCCAGCAGGGTCGCCGAGGGATATGGCTACACCTTC. Translation: CASRVAEGYGYTF.

The chain combines TRBV20-1 with TRBJ2-3; no firm D call. V shed 2 bases and J shed 2 bases, with 11 bases lying between them. The CDR3 covers 14 residues. The V gene's germline CDR1 is DFQATT and CDR2 SNEGSKA (reference sequence). The CDR3 protein is CSARTVRNTDTQYF. The CDR3 DNA sequence: TGCAGTGCTAGAACAGTGAGAAACACAGATACGCAGTATTTT.

This clonotype was counted ten times or more. This chain joins TRBV3-1 and TRBJ2-7; 8 bases are shared with TRBD1. The V segment lost 3 bases and the J segment 3 bases; nucleotides outside the gene matches: 4. This CDR3 spans 14 amino acids. The germline CDR1 and CDR2 sequences are LGHDT and YNNKEL (reference sequence). Here the CDR3 DNA reads TGTGCCAGCAGCCATGGCGGACAGGGCTACGAGCAGTACTTC. Encoded protein: CASSHGGQGYEQYF.

The V and J genes are TRBV3-1 and TRBJ2-1; 8 bases line up with TRBD2. The CDR3 extends over 16 amino acids. Germline V CDR1 and CDR2: LGHDT, YNNKEL (reference sequence). The J segment lost 3 bases and the V segment lost 0 bases, leaving 4 bases of the junction unmatched. In DNA, the CDR3 is TGTGCCAGCAGCCAAGAAATAGCGGGGATCTACAATGAGCAGTTCTTC. Translating it yields CASSQEIAGIYNEQFF.

This clonotype was picked up one time. The genes are TRBV10-3 and TRBJ1-2, with D unresolved. This CDR3 is built from 13 residues. The germline V gene encodes CDR1 ENHRY and CDR2 SYGVKD. The ends were cut back, 7 bases at V and 9 bases at J, with 18 bases in the middle. CDR3 loop: CAITGDGAGSYTF. The CDR3, as DNA: TGTGCCATCACCGGAGACGGTGCTGGTAGCTACACCTTC.

This clonotype has ten or more counts. The V call is TRBV24-1, the J call TRBJ2-5; D gene ambiguous. Trimming stripped 0 bases from V and 3 bases from J, with 25 bases between. From germline, CDR1 is KGHDR and CDR2 SFDVKD. CDR3 size: 20 residues. CDR3 in amino acids: CATSDLHRGKAYPRKETQYF. DNA of the CDR3: TGTGCCACCAGTGATTTGCATCGTGGCAAGGCCTATCCTCGCAAAGAGACCCAGTACTTC.

This clonotype showed up many times. This chain joins TRBV12-3 or TRBV12-4 and TRBJ1-2; no definite D call. The CDR3 spans 11 residues. Trimming left V 5 bases short and J 11 bases short, with 12 bases between. The CDR3 nucleotides are TGTGCCAGCAGTAAAACCCTTGTATACACCTTC. It translates to CASSKTLVYTF.

This clonotype was recorded many times. The V and J genes are TRBV5-1 and TRBJ2-7; TRBD1 matches 8 bases. The CDR3 is 13 residues long. The J segment lost 3 bases and the V segment lost 4 bases, leaving 3 bases of the junction unmatched. Germline CDR1 SGHRS, CDR2 YFSETQ. The CDR3 sequence is CASSETGVYEQYF. In nucleotides, the CDR3 is TGCGCCAGCAGCGAGACAGGGGTCTACGAGCAGTACTTC.

A single count supports this clonotype. The chain links TRBV29-1 to TRBJ2-5; a possible D gene is TRBD2 (6 bases). Germline V gives CDR1 SQVTM, CDR2 ANQGSEA. The V end lost 4 bases, the J end lost 4 bases, and 13 bases lay between the germline ends. The CDR3 contains 13 residues. The CDR3 loop reads CSVGGRRGETQYF. The CDR3 region has the DNA TGCAGCGTTGGTGGGAGGAGAGGAGAGACCCAGTACTTC.

The rearrangement joins TRBV2 to TRBJ2-6; TRBD2 is a possible D gene (6 bases). The V end was cut by 7 bases, the J end by 4 bases, with 17 bases between. Per germline, CDR1 SNHLY and CDR2 FYNNEI. The CDR3 consists of 16 residues. The CDR3 nucleotides are TGTGCCAGCACCCCCTTCGGGGCGGGGGGGGCCAACGTCCTGACTTTC. Its protein is CASTPFGAGGANVLTF.

V gene TRBV21-1 combines with J gene TRBJ2-2. TRBV21-1 is a listed pseudogene. CDR3 length: 14 residues. CDR3 protein: CASIKAGDTGELFF. The CDR3 DNA is TGTGCCAGCATAAAGGCAGGTGACACCGGGGAGCTGTTTTTT.

This clonotype was detected many times. The genes are TRBV28 and TRBJ2-7; D is uncertain. This CDR3 spans 14 amino acids. CDR1 MDHEN and CDR2 SYDVKM come from the germline V gene. Trimming took off 4 bases at V and 2 bases at J, with 12 bases between the two ends. This CDR3 is CASSYFAGAYEQYF. The CDR3 DNA is TGTGCCAGCAGTTATTTTGCAGGAGCCTACGAGCAGTACTTC.

This clonotype was seen ten or more times. This chain connects TRBV6-1 to TRBJ1-1; 7 bases fit TRBD1. Germline V gene lookup returns CDR1 MNHNS and CDR2 SASEGT. V shed 5 bases, J shed 4 bases, and the junction held 7 bases outside the gene matches. This CDR3 is 14 amino acids long. CDR3 protein: CASSSQGGGTEAFF. The DNA of the CDR3 is TGTGCCAGCAGTAGTCAGGGGGGTGGCACTGAAGCTTTCTTT.

In its sample, this clonotype was seen a few times. The CDR3 protein is CASTRSWETQYF. The CDR3 DNA follows: TGTGCCAGCACCAGAAGTTGGGAGACCCAGTACTTC. The chain couples TRBV12-3 or TRBV12-4 to TRBJ2-5, with D unclear. V lost 7 bases and J lost 5, with 11 bases in between. This CDR3 comprises 12 residues.

This clonotype was detected a few times. This chain joins TRBV5-1 and TRBJ2-7, with 7 bases identical to TRBD1. V lost 4 bases, J lost 4 bases, and 11 bases stayed unmatched. Germline V gene lookup returns CDR1 SGHRS and CDR2 YFSETQ. There are 15 residues in the CDR3. CDR3 loop: CASSNGDSLLYEQYF. The CDR3 region has the DNA TGCGCCAGCAGCAATGGGGACAGTTTGTTGTACGAGCAGTACTTC. Supplemented by reference TRBV5-1 and TRBJ2-7, the full variable domain reads KAGVTQTPRYLIKTRGQQVTLSCSPISGHRSVSWYQQTPGQGLQFLFEYFSETQRNKGNFPGRFSGRQFSNSRSEMNVSTLELGDSALYLCASSNGDSLLYEQYFGPGTRLTVT.

The rearrangement uses TRBV7-2 and TRBJ1-5; D is undetermined. Deletions cut 1 base from V and 3 bases from J, with 7 bases between. In germline, CDR1 is SGHTA, CDR2 FQGNSA. This CDR3 is built from 14 residues. CDR3 sequence: CASSLGQNNQPQHF. The CDR3 nucleotides read TGTGCCAGCAGCTTAGGTCAGAACAATCAGCCCCAGCATTTT.

The chain is built from TRBV7-2 and TRBJ1-1; no clear D gene. The CDR3 spans 14 residues. Germline CDR1 SGHTA, CDR2 FQGNSA. V lost 1 base to trimming and J lost 6 bases, with 12 bases between them. The CDR3 DNA is TGTGCCAGCAGCTTAGTTGCCCCCCGGCCTGAAGCTTTCTTT. This sequence encodes CASSLVAPRPEAFF.